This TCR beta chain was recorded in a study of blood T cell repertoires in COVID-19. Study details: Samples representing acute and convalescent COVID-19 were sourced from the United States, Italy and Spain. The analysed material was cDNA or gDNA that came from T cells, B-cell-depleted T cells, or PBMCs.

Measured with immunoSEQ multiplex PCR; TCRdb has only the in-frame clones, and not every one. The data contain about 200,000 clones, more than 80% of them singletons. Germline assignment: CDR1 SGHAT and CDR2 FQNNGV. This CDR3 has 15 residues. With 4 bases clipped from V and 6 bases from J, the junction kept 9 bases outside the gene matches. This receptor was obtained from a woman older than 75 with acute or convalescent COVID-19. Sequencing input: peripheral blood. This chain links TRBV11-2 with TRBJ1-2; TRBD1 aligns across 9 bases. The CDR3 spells CASSSGTGSGHGYTF. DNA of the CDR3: TGTGCCAGCAGCTCTGGGACAGGGAGCGGTCATGGCTACACCTTC.